This is a list of T cell receptor beta chains from one sample in a study of blood T cell repertoires in COVID-19. This table comes from immunoSEQ multiplex PCR, and its TCRdb copy is limited to in-frame clones, with some not included. The sample holds approximately 250,000 clones, 86% seen once. The sequenced sample consisted of peripheral blood. These receptors were collected from a man between 18 and 35 years old with active or convalescent COVID-19. Both conserved end residues are part of each CDR3. D genes are given only for firm matches. Clone sizes are given selectively: once, few, many, or a class where the clone is expanded.

V: TRBV19
D: NA
length: 15
size: once
J: TRBJ1-2
CDR3: CASLPHREGSYGYTF
DNA: TGTGCCAGTTTGCCTCACAGGGAGGGGAGCTATGGCTACACCTTC

V: TRBV18
D: TRBD1
length: 15
size: NA
J: TRBJ2-3
CDR3: CASSPIGQGTDTQYF
DNA: TGTGCCAGCTCACCAATCGGACAGGGCACAGATACGCAGTATTTT

V: TRBV5-1
D: TRBD1
length: 16
size: NA
J: TRBJ1-1
CDR3: CASSSGQTWSGTEAFF
DNA: TGCGCCAGCAGCTCGGGACAGACCTGGTCTGGGACTGAAGCTTTCTTT

V: TRBV7-9
D: NA
length: 12
size: few
J: TRBJ2-2
CDR3: CARTPNTGELFF
DNA: TGTGCCCGGACACCCAACACCGGGGAGCTGTTTTTT

V: TRBV5-6
D: NA
length: 13
size: NA
J: TRBJ1-4
CDR3: CASSLAGGEKLFF
DNA: TGTGCCAGCAGCTTGGCGGGGGGTGAAAAACTGTTTTTT

V: TRBV30
D: TRBD1
length: 13
size: NA
J: TRBJ2-7
CDR3: CAWSLDRGFEQYF
DNA: TGTGCCTGGAGTTTGGACAGGGGTTTCGAGCAGTACTTC

V: TRBV12-3/TRBV12-4
D: NA
length: 13
size: NA
J: TRBJ1-4
CDR3: CASRLGPWGKLFF
DNA: TGTGCCAGCAGACTGGGGCCCTGGGGAAAACTGTTTTTT

V: TRBV14
D: TRBD2
length: 17
size: NA
J: TRBJ2-3
CDR3: CASSQDLAGGPKDTQYF
DNA: TGTGCCAGCAGCCAAGATTTAGCGGGAGGGCCTAAAGATACGCAGTATTTT

V: TRBV18
D: NA
length: 15
size: NA
J: TRBJ1-6
CDR3: CASSPLDSPNSPLHF
DNA: TGTGCCAGCTCACCTCTTGACAGCCCCAATTCACCCCTCCACTTT

V: TRBV19
D: TRBD2
length: 14
size: NA
J: TRBJ2-1
CDR3: CASSRRGAANEQFF
DNA: TGTGCCAGTAGTAGGCGGGGGGCGGCCAATGAGCAGTTCTTC

V: TRBV2
D: TRBD1
length: 14
size: NA
J: TRBJ2-7
CDR3: CATIRTGGAGEQYF
DNA: TGTGCCACCATTCGGACAGGGGGTGCAGGAGAGCAGTACTTC

V: TRBV27
D: NA
length: 13
size: NA
J: TRBJ1-2
CDR3: CAAGQTPLYGYTF
DNA: TGTGCCGCCGGACAGACTCCACTATATGGCTACACCTTC

V: TRBV12-3/TRBV12-4
D: NA
length: 13
size: NA
J: TRBJ1-1
CDR3: CASSFSVVPEAFF
DNA: TGTGCCAGCAGTTTCTCGGTTGTTCCAGAAGCTTTCTTT

V: TRBV27
D: TRBD1
length: 13
size: NA
J: TRBJ2-7
CDR3: CASSPTGAYEQYF
DNA: TGTGCCAGCAGTCCTACAGGGGCGTACGAGCAGTACTTC

V: TRBV6-5
D: TRBD1
length: 16
size: NA
J: TRBJ1-1
CDR3: CASSYPPGGTNTEAFF
DNA: TGTGCCAGCAGTTACCCGCCAGGGGGTACGAACACTGAAGCTTTCTTT

V: TRBV28
D: NA
length: 12
size: NA
J: TRBJ1-6
CDR3: CASSPSNSPLHF
DNA: TGTGCCAGCAGCCCTTCTAATTCACCCCTCCACTTT

V: TRBV5-1
D: NA
length: 15
size: NA
J: TRBJ2-7
CDR3: CASNFVRGRNYEQYF
DNA: TGCGCCAGCAACTTTGTCAGGGGACGGAACTACGAGCAGTACTTC

V: TRBV6-2/TRBV6-3
D: TRBD2
length: 15
size: NA
J: TRBJ2-7
CDR3: CASSYMTSGSYEQYF
DNA: TGTGCCAGCAGTTATATGACTAGCGGATCCTACGAGCAGTACTTC

V: TRBV10-2
D: NA
length: 16
size: once
J: TRBJ1-5
CDR3: CASSDLPGREGQPQHF
DNA: TGCGCCAGCAGTGACCTCCCTGGCAGGGAGGGCCAGCCCCAGCATTTT

V: TRBV27
D: NA
length: 12
size: once
J: TRBJ1-5
CDR3: CASSSVNQPQHF
DNA: TGTGCCAGCAGTTCGGTAAATCAGCCCCAGCATTTT

V: TRBV6-5
D: NA
length: 12
size: once
J: TRBJ2-7
CDR3: CASRTPSYEQYF
DNA: TGTGCCAGCAGGACACCAAGCTACGAGCAGTACTTC

V: TRBV2
D: NA
length: 13
size: NA
J: TRBJ2-7
CDR3: CASRYRGGYEQYF
DNA: TGTGCCAGCAGGTATCGGGGAGGCTACGAGCAGTACTTC

V: TRBV24-1
D: NA
length: 14
size: NA
J: TRBJ2-1
CDR3: CATSVRTRQNEQFF
DNA: TGTGCCACCAGTGTTCGGACGAGACAGAATGAGCAGTTCTTC

V: TRBV9
D: NA
length: 14
size: NA
J: TRBJ2-7
CDR3: CASSVDARAYEQYF
DNA: TGTGCCAGCAGCGTAGATGCCCGAGCCTACGAGCAGTACTTC

V: TRBV19
D: NA
length: 13
size: NA
J: TRBJ2-7
CDR3: CATRTNGPGEQYF
DNA: TGTGCCACCAGGACTAACGGTCCTGGCGAGCAGTACTTC

V: TRBV11-3
D: TRBD1
length: 15
size: NA
J: TRBJ2-7
CDR3: CASSFRDREPYEQYF
DNA: TGTGCCAGCAGCTTCCGGGACAGGGAACCCTACGAGCAGTACTTC

V: TRBV5-1
D: TRBD2
length: 16
size: NA
J: TRBJ2-2
CDR3: CASRNGLAGAAGELFF
DNA: TGCGCCAGCAGAAACGGACTAGCGGGAGCCGCCGGGGAGCTGTTTTTT

V: TRBV6-6
D: TRBD1
length: 13
size: once
J: TRBJ2-7
CDR3: CASRLDRAYEQYF
DNA: TGTGCCAGCAGACTCGACAGGGCTTACGAGCAGTACTTC

V: TRBV13
D: NA
length: 16
size: NA
J: TRBJ2-1
CDR3: CASSLVVGGRYNEQFF
DNA: TGTGCCAGCAGCTTAGTGGTCGGGGGTAGATACAATGAGCAGTTCTTC

V: TRBV9
D: NA
length: 16
size: once
J: TRBJ2-1
CDR3: CASSVASWSSYNEQFF
DNA: TGTGCCAGCAGCGTGGCTAGCTGGAGCTCCTACAATGAGCAGTTCTTC

V: TRBV5-1
D: NA
length: 13
size: NA
J: TRBJ2-3
CDR3: CASSPREADTQYF
DNA: TGCGCCAGCAGCCCGCGCGAGGCAGATACGCAGTATTTT

V: TRBV18
D: TRBD1
length: 14
size: NA
J: TRBJ2-7
CDR3: CASSPRTGGDEQYF
DNA: TGTGCCAGCTCACCACGGACAGGGGGCGACGAGCAGTACTTC

V: TRBV6-2/TRBV6-3
D: NA
length: 15
size: NA
J: TRBJ2-3
CDR3: CASSYFAAGTDTQYF
DNA: TGTGCCAGCAGTTACTTCGCAGCGGGCACAGATACGCAGTATTTT

V: TRBV9
D: NA
length: 16
size: NA
J: TRBJ1-1
CDR3: CASSGAGGDFNTEAFF
DNA: TGTGCCAGCAGCGGAGCAGGAGGGGACTTTAACACTGAAGCTTTCTTT

V: TRBV7-9
D: NA
length: 14
size: NA
J: TRBJ2-5
CDR3: CASSFSRTQETQYF
DNA: TGTGCCAGCAGCTTTAGCAGGACTCAAGAGACCCAGTACTTC

V: TRBV2
D: TRBD1
length: 13
size: NA
J: TRBJ2-2
CDR3: CASRGTVTGELFF
DNA: TGTGCCAGCAGGGGGACAGTAACCGGGGAGCTGTTTTTT

V: TRBV3-1/TRBV3-2
D: TRBD2
length: 14
size: NA
J: TRBJ2-3
CDR3: CASSQTGTSGRLYF
DNA: TGTGCCAGCAGCCAAACCGGGACTAGCGGTCGCTTGTATTTT

V: TRBV28
D: TRBD1
length: 15
size: NA
J: TRBJ1-5
CDR3: CASTYRGAGNQPQHF
DNA: TGTGCCAGCACCTACAGGGGTGCGGGCAATCAGCCCCAGCATTTT

V: TRBV28
D: NA
length: 14
size: NA
J: TRBJ1-4
CDR3: CASRKQGTNEKLFF
DNA: TGTGCCAGCAGAAAACAGGGAACTAATGAAAAACTGTTTTTT

V: TRBV28
D: NA
length: 14
size: NA
J: TRBJ2-2
CDR3: CASSPRQLHGELFF
DNA: TGTGCCAGCAGCCCGAGGCAACTCCACGGGGAGCTGTTTTTT

V: TRBV7-2
D: TRBD1
length: 14
size: NA
J: TRBJ1-1
CDR3: CASSTNRGRTEAFF
DNA: TGTGCCAGCAGCACAAACAGGGGACGGACTGAAGCTTTCTTT

V: TRBV5-6
D: TRBD2
length: 17
size: NA
J: TRBJ2-5
CDR3: CASSLRLAGGPWETQYF
DNA: TGTGCCAGCAGCTTGAGGCTAGCGGGGGGGCCATGGGAGACCCAGTACTTC

V: TRBV5-4
D: TRBD2
length: 15
size: NA
J: TRBJ2-1
CDR3: CASSHMTSGDNEQFF
DNA: TGTGCCAGCAGCCATATGACTAGCGGGGACAATGAGCAGTTCTTC

V: TRBV7-9
D: NA
length: 13
size: few
J: TRBJ1-6
CDR3: CASTIQDNSPLHF
DNA: TGTGCCAGCACCATCCAGGATAATTCACCCCTCCACTTT

V: TRBV29-1
D: NA
length: 15
size: few
J: TRBJ2-1
CDR3: CSVEDRDFAYNEQFF
DNA: TGCAGCGTTGAAGACCGGGACTTTGCTTACAATGAGCAGTTCTTC

V: TRBV7-2
D: NA
length: 13
size: NA
J: TRBJ2-3
CDR3: CASSFRRADTQYF
DNA: TGTGCCAGCAGCTTCCGCAGGGCCGATACGCAGTATTTT

V: TRBV6-1
D: NA
length: 16
size: NA
J: TRBJ2-7
CDR3: CASSAPSLEGVLGQYF
DNA: TGTGCCAGCAGTGCCCCCTCCCTCGAGGGTGTGTTGGGGCAGTACTTC

V: TRBV6-6
D: TRBD2
length: 15
size: NA
J: TRBJ2-7
CDR3: CASTNVGTSRYEQYF
DNA: TGTGCCAGCACTAACGTCGGGACTAGCAGATACGAGCAGTACTTC

V: TRBV5-1
D: NA
length: 14
size: NA
J: TRBJ2-2
CDR3: CASRGGQNTGELFF
DNA: TGCGCCAGCAGGGGGGGTCAGAACACCGGGGAGCTGTTTTTT

V: TRBV9
D: NA
length: 12
size: NA
J: TRBJ2-2
CDR3: CASSVVAGELFF
DNA: TGTGCCAGCAGCGTAGTGGCAGGGGAGCTGTTTTTT

V: TRBV2
D: NA
length: 14
size: NA
J: TRBJ2-5
CDR3: CASLFTQGGETQYF
DNA: TGTGCCAGCTTATTCACTCAAGGGGGAGAGACCCAGTACTTC

V: TRBV20-1
D: TRBD1
length: 11
size: NA
J: TRBJ1-2
CDR3: CSAGTGDGYTF
DNA: TGCAGTGCTGGGACAGGGGATGGCTACACCTTC